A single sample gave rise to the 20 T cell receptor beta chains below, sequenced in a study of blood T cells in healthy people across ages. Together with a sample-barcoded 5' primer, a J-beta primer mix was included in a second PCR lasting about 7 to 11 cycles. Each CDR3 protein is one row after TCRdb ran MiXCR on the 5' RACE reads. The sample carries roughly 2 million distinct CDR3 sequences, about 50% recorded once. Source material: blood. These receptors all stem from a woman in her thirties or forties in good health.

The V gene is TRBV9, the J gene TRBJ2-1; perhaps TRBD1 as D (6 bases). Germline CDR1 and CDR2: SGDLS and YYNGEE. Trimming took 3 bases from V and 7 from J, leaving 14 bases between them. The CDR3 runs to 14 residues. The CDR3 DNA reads TGTGCCAGCAGCGCAGCACAGGGCGAGAATGAGCAGTTCTTC. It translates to CASSAAQGENEQFF.

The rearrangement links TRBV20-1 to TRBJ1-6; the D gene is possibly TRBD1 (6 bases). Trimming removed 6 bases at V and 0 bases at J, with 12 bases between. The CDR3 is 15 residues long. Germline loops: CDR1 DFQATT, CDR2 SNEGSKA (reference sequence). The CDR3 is CSAGADSSYNSPLHF. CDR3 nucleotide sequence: TGCAGTGCGGGGGCCGACAGCTCCTATAATTCACCCCTCCACTTT.

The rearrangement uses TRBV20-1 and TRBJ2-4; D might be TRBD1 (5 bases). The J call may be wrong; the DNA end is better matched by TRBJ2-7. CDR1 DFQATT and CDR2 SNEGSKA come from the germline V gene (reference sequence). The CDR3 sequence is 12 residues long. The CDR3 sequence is CSARDQTAEQYF. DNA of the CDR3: TGCAGTGCTAGAGATCAGACAGCCGAGCAGTACTTC.

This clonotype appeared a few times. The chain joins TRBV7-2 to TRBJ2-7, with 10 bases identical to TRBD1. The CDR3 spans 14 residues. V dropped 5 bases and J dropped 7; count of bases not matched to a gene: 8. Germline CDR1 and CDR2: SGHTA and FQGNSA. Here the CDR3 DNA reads TGTGCCAGCAGCGAGGCAGGGACAGGGGAAGAGCAGTACTTC. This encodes CASSEAGTGEEQYF.

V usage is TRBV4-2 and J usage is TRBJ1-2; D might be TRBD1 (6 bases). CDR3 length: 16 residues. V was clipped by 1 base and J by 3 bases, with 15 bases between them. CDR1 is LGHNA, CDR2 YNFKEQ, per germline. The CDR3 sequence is CASSQGRGDRDYGYTF. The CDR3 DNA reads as TGTGCCAGCAGCCAAGGGAGGGGGGATCGTGACTATGGCTACACCTTC.

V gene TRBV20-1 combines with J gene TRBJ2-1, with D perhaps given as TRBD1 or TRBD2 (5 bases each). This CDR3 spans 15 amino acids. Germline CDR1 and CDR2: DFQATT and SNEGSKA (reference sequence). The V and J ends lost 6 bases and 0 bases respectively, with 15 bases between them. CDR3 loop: CSATNGASSYNEQFF. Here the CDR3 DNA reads TGCAGTGCGACGAACGGGGCTAGCTCCTACAATGAGCAGTTCTTC.

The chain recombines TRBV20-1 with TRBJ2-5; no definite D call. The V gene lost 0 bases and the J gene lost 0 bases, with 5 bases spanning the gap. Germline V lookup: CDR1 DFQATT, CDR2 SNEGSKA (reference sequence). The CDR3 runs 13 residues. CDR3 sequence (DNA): TGCAGTGCTAGAGAGGTAGACCAAGAGACCCAGTACTTC. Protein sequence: CSAREVDQETQYF.

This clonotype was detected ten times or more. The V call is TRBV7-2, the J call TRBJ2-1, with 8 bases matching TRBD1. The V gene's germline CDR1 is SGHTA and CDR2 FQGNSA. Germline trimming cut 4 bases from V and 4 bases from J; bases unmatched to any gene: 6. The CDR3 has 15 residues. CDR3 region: CASSYDRGYYNEQFF. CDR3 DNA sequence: TGTGCCAGCAGCTATGACAGGGGTTATTACAATGAGCAGTTCTTC.

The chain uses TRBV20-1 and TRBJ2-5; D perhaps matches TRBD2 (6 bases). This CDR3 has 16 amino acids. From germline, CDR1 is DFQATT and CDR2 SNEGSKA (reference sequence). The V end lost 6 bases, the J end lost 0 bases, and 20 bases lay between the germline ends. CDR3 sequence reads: CSASELPSGYQETQYF. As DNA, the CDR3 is TGCAGTGCCTCAGAACTCCCAAGCGGGTACCAAGAGACCCAGTACTTC.

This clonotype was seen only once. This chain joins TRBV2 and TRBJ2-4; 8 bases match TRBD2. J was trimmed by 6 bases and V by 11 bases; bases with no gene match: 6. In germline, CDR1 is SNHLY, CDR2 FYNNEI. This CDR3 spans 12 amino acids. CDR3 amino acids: CAFRGGGNIQYF. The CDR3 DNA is TGTGCCTTCCGGGGGGGCGGAAACATTCAGTACTTC.

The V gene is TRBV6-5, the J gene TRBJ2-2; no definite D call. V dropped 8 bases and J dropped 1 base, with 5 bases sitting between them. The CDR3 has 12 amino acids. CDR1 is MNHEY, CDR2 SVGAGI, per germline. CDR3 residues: CASGWNTGELFF. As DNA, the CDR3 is TGTGCCAGCGGGTGGAACACCGGGGAGCTGTTTTTT.

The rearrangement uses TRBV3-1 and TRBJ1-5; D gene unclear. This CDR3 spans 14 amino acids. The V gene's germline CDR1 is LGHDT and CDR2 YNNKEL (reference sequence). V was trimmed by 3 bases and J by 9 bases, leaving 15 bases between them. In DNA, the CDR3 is TGTGCCAGCAGCCATTCGTCAGGTCTCCGGCCCCAGCATTTT. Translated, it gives CASSHSSGLRPQHF.

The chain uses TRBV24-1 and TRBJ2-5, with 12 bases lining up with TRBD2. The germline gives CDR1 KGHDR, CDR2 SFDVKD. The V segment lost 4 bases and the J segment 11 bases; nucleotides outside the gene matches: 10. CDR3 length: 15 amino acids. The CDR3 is CATSEMTSGGYEQYF. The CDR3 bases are TGTGCCACCAGTGAGATGACTAGCGGGGGCTATGAGCAGTACTTC.

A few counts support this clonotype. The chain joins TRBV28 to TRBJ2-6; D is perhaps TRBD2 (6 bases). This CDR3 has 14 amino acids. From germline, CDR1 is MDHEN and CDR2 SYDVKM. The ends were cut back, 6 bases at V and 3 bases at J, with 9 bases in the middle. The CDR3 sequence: CASREGGGANVLTF. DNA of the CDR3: TGTGCCAGCAGGGAGGGTGGTGGGGCCAACGTCCTGACTTTC.

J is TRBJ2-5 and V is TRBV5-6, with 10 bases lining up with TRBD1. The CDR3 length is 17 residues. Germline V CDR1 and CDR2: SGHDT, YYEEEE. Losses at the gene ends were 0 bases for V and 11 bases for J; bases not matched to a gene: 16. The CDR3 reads CASSLGGPGQGSQEQYF. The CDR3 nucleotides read TGTGCCAGCAGCTTGGGTGGCCCGGGACAGGGGTCTCAAGAGCAGTACTTC.

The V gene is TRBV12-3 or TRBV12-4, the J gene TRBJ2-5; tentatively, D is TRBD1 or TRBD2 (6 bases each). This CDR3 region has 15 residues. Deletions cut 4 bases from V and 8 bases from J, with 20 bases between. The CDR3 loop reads CASSWLDGGNGTQYF. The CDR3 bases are TGTGCCAGCAGTTGGCTTGACGGGGGCAACGGTACCCAGTACTTC.

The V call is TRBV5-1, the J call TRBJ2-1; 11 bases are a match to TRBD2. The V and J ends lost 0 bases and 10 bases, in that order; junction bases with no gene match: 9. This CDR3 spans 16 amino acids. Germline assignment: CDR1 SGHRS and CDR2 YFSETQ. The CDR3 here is CASSLVPSGGPREQFF. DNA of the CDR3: TGCGCCAGCAGCTTGGTGCCTAGCGGGGGGCCACGGGAGCAGTTCTTC.

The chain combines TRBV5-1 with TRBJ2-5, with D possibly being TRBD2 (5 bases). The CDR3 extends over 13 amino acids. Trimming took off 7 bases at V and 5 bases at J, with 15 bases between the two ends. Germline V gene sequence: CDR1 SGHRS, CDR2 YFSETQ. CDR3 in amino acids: CASAQTDFETQYF. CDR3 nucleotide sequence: TGCGCCAGCGCACAGACGGACTTTGAGACCCAGTACTTC.

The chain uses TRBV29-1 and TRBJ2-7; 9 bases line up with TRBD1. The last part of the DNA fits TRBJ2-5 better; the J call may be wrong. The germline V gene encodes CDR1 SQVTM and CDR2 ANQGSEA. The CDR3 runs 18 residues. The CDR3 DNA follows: TGCAGCGTTGAAGACCCCGACAGGGGGAACCACTTAAGTCAGACCCAGTACTTC. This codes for CSVEDPDRGNHLSQTQYF.

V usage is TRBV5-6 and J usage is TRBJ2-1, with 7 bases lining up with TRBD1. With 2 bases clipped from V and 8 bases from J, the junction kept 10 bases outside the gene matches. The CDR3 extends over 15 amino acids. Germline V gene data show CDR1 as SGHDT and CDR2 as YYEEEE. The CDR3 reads CASSFGQVGYDEQFF. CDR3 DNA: TGTGCCAGCAGCTTCGGACAGGTGGGGTACGATGAGCAGTTCTTC. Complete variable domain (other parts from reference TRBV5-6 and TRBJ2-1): DAGVTQSPTHLIKTRGQQVTLRCSPKSGHDTVSWYQQALGQGPQFIFQYYEEEERQRGNFPDRFSGHQFPNYSSELNVNALLLGDSALYLCASSFGQVGYDEQFFGPGTRLTVL.